The rows below give T cell receptor beta chains drawn from one sample of a study of T cells after yellow fever vaccination. TCRdb redid the calling of the 5' RACE reads with MiXCR, one entry per CDR3 protein. The table has some 350,000 distinct CDR3 sequences, 6.2% seen once. Material: PBMCs, obtained 5 days after the yellow fever booster vaccination. Source of these receptors: a man aged 25-45 years who received the YFV17D yellow fever vaccine. Each CDR3 is given with its conserved first and last residue. A D gene is named only where the DNA matches it firmly. Expanded clones are given a class, and other clones once, few, many or no size at all.

TRBV20-1	-	TRBD2	TRBJ2-7	TGCAGTGCTAGAGTTTGGACTAGCGGGAGTCAAGGGGAGCAGTACTTC	CSARVWTSGSQGEQYF
TRBV20-1	few	-	TRBJ2-3	TGCAGTGCTAGACGAGGCGCAGATACGCAGTATTTT	CSARRGADTQYF
TRBV5-4	few	-	TRBJ2-7	TGTGCCAGCAGCCCAGCACCGGGAGAAACGGGAGAGCAGTACTTC	CASSPAPGETGEQYF
TRBV7-9	few	-	TRBJ2-4	TGTGCCAGCAGCCCTCCCTACGGGGGCGAGGCCAAAAACATTCAGTACTTC	CASSPPYGGEAKNIQYF
TRBV5-1	few	-	TRBJ1-1	TGCGCCAGCAGCTTGTCACTTTCGACTGAAGCTTTCTTT	CASSLSLSTEAFF
TRBV7-8	-	-	TRBJ2-1	TGTGCCAGCAGCTTAAACGGATTCCTAGGGGAGCAGTTCTTC	CASSLNGFLGEQFF
TRBV11-3	many	TRBD2	TRBJ2-7	TGTGCCAGCAGCTCGGGACTAGAGGGGGATCGATCCCCCTCATATTACTACGAGCAGTACTTC	CASSSGLEGDRSPSYYYEQYF
TRBV6-1	-	TRBD2	TRBJ2-2	TGTGCCAGCAGTCCGGGACTATCGTCCGGGGAGCTGTTTTTT	CASSPGLSSGELFF
TRBV7-2	few	TRBD1	TRBJ2-7	TGTGCCAGCAGGTTCCAGGGGGCGCACGAGCAGTACTTC	CASRFQGAHEQYF
TRBV12-3/TRBV12-4	many	TRBD1	TRBJ2-3	TGTGCCAGCAGTCCCCGGGACAGGGGGCGCGGCACAGATACGCAGTATTTT	CASSPRDRGRGTDTQYF
TRBV4-3	many	TRBD2	TRBJ2-7	TGCGCCAGCAGCCAAGAGAGACTAGCGGGATACGAGCAGTACTTC	CASSQERLAGYEQYF
TRBV7-8	many	TRBD2	TRBJ2-7	TGTGCCAGCAGCCCCGGGAGGGGCTACGAGCAGTACTTC	CASSPGRGYEQYF
TRBV2	many	-	TRBJ2-7	TGTGCCAGCAGTGAAGCAGTTGACAGGCCCACCTACGAGCAGTACTTC	CASSEAVDRPTYEQYF
TRBV4-3	many	-	TRBJ1-1	TGCGCCAGCAGCCAAGACGGAGACACTGAAGCTTTCTTT	CASSQDGDTEAFF
TRBV12-3/TRBV12-4	few	-	TRBJ2-2	TGTGCCAGCAGTGACCAGGGAACCGGGGAGCTGTTTTTT	CASSDQGTGELFF
TRBV4-1	many	TRBD2	TRBJ2-2	TGCGCCAGCAGCCAAGACGGGACTAGCGGGAGTTCCACCGGGGAGCTGTTTTTT	CASSQDGTSGSSTGELFF
TRBV7-2	few	-	TRBJ2-5	TGTGCCAGCAGCCTCCGGAGGACGGGGGAGACCCAGTACTTC	CASSLRRTGETQYF
TRBV29-1	few	-	TRBJ2-6	TGCAGCGTTGCCCATGGGGCCAACGTCCTGACTTTC	CSVAHGANVLTF
TRBV20-1	many	TRBD2	TRBJ2-7	TGCAGTGCTAGAGATCCGGGACTAGTTAATCATCGGTACTTC	CSARDPGLVNHRYF
TRBV15	many	-	TRBJ1-1	TGTGCCACCAGCAGAGATACAGGGCTAGAAGCTTTCTTT	CATSRDTGLEAFF
TRBV28	many	-	TRBJ2-5	TGTGCCAGCAGTTTGCAGATGGAGACCCAGTACTTC	CASSLQMETQYF
TRBV24-1	-	TRBD2	TRBJ2-1	TGTGCCACCAGTGCCGCTAGCGGGTCCTACAATGAGCAGTTCTTC	CATSAASGSYNEQFF
TRBV3-1	few	-	TRBJ2-5	TGTGCCAGCAGCCACCCCGGCTGGGAAGAGACCCAGTACTTC	CASSHPGWEETQYF
TRBV20-1	few	TRBD1	TRBJ2-4	TGCAGTGCTAGAGGGACAGGAAATTACATTCAGTACTTC	CSARGTGNYIQYF
TRBV11-2	many	-	TRBJ2-4	TGTGCCAGCAGCCCCGGTGAAGCGGAGAACATTCAGTACTTC	CASSPGEAENIQYF